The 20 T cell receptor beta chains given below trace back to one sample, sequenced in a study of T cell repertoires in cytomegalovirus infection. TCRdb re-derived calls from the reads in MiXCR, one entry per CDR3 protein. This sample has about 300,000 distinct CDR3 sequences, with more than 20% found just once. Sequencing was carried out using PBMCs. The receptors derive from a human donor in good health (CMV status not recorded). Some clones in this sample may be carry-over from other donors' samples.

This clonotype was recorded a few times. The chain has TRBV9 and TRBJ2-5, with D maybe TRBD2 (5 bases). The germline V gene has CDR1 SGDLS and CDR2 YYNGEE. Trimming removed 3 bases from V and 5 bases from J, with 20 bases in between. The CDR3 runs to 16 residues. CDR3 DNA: TGTGCCAGCAGCGCGCGAACCGGGAACCTAGGGGAGACCCAGTACTTC. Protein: CASSARTGNLGETQYF.

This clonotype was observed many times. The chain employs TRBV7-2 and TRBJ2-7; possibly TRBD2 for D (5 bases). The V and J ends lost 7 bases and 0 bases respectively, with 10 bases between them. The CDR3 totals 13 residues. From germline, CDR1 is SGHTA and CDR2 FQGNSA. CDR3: CASKAASSYEQYF. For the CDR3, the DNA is TGTGCCAGCAAAGCGGCCAGCTCCTACGAGCAGTACTTC.

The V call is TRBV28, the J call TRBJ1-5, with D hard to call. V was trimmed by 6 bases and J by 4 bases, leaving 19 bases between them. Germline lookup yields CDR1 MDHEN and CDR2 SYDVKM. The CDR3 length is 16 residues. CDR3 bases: TGTGCCAGCAGCCTTCTCCCACGAGGGCGTAATCAGCCCCAGCATTTT. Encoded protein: CASSLLPRGRNQPQHF.

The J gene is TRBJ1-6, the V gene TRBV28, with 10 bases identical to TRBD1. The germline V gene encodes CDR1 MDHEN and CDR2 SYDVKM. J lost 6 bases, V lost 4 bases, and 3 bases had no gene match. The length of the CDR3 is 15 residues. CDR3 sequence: CASSSGQGSNSPLHF. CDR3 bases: TGTGCCAGCAGTTCGGGACAGGGGAGTAATTCACCCCTCCACTTT.

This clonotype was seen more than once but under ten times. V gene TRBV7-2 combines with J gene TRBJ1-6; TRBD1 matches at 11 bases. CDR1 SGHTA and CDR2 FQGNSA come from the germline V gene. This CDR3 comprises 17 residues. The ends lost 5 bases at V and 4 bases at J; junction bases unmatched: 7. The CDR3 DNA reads TGTGCCAGCAGCCGCCCCGGACAGGGGGCTTATAATTCACCCCTCCACTTT. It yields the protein CASSRPGQGAYNSPLHF.

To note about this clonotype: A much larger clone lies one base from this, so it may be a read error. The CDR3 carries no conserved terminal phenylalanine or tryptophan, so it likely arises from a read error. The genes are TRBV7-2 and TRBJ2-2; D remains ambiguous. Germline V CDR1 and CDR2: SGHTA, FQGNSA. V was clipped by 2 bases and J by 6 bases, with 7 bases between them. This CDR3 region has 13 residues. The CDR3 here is CASSLRASGELFY. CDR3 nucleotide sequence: TGTGCCAGCAGCTTACGGGCGTCCGGGGAGCTGTTTTAT.

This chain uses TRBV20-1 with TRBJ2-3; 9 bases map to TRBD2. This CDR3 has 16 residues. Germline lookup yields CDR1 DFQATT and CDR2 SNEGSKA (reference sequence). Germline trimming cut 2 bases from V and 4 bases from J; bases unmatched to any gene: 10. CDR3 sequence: CSARSLGRGGSDTQYF. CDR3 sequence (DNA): TGCAGTGCTAGAAGTCTCGGGCGGGGGGGCTCAGATACGCAGTATTTT.

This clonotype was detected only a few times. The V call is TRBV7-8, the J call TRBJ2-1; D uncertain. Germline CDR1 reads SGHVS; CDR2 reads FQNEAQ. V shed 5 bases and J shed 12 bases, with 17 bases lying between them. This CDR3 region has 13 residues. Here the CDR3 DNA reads TGTGCCAGCAGCCCCTCGGCCACAATGAGGCAGTTCTTC. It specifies CASSPSATMRQFF.

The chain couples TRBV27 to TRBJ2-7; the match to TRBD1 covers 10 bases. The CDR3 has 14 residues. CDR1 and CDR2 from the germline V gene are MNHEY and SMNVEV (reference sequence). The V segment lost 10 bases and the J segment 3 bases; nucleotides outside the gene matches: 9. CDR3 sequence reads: CATSRTGGFYEQYF. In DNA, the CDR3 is TGTGCCACCTCACGGACAGGGGGATTCTACGAGCAGTACTTC.

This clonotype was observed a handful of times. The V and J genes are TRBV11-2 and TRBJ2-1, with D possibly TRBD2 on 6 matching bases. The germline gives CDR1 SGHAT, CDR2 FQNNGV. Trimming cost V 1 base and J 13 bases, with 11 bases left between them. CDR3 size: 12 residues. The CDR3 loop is CASSLGGGLQFF. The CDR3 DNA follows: TGTGCCAGCAGCTTAGGAGGAGGGTTACAGTTCTTC.

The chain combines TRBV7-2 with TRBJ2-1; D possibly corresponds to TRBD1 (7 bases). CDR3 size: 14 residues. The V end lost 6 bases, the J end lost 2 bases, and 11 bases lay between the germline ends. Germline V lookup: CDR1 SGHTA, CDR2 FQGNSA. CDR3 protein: CASRGGTAYNEQFF. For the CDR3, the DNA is TGTGCCAGCAGAGGAGGGACAGCCTACAATGAGCAGTTCTTC.

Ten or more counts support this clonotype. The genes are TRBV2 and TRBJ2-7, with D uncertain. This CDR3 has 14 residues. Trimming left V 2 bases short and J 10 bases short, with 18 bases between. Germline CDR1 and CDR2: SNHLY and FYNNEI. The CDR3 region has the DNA TGTGCCAGCAGTGAATTGAGACACCTTCTCGTACAGTACTTC. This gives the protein CASSELRHLLVQYF.

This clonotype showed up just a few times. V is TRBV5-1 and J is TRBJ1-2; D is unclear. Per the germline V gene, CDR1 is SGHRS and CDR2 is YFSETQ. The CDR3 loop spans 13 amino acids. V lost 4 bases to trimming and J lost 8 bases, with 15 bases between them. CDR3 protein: CASSPAPDGGYTF. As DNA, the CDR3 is TGCGCCAGCAGCCCGGCGCCCGACGGAGGCTACACCTTC.

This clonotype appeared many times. The CDR3 sequence is CASSLRGSNNEQFF. The CDR3 DNA sequence: TGTGCCAGCAGCCTCCGGGGGAGCAACAATGAGCAGTTCTTC. The chain recombines TRBV7-2 with TRBJ2-1, with TRBD2 as a possible D gene (6 bases). The CDR3 contains 14 residues. Trimming pared 5 bases from V and 5 bases from J, leaving 13 bases between. CDR1 and CDR2 (germline): SGHTA, FQGNSA.

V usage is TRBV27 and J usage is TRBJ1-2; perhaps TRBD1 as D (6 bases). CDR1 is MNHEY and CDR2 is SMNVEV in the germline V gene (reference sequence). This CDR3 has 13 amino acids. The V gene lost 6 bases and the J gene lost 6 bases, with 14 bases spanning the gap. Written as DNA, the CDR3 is TGTGCCAGCAGCCGGGACACCTTCAATGGCTACACCTTC. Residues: CASSRDTFNGYTF.

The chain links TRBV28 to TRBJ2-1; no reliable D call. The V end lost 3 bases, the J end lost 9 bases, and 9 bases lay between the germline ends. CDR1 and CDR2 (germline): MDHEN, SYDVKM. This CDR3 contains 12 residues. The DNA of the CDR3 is TGTGCCAGCAGTTTGCCGAATCGTGAGCAGTTCTTC. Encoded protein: CASSLPNREQFF.

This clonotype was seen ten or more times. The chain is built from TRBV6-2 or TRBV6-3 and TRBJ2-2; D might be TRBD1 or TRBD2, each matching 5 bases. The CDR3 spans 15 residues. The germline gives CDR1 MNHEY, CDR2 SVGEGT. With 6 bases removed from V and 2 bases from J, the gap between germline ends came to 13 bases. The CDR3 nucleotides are TGTGCCAGCAGGGTTTGGGACCAAAACACCGGGGAGCTGTTTTTT. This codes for CASRVWDQNTGELFF.

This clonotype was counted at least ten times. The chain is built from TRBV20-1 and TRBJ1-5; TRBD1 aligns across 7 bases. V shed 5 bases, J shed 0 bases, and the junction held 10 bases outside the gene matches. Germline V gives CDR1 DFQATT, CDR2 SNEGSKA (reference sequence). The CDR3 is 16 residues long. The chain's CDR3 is CSASGTESDSNQPQHF. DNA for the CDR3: TGCAGTGCTTCCGGGACAGAAAGTGATAGCAATCAGCCCCAGCATTTT.

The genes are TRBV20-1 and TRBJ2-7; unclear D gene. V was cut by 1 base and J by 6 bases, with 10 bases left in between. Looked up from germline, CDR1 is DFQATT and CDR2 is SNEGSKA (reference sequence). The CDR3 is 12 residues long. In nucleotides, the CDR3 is TGCAGTGCTAGAGGGATTTCGCGCGAGCAGTACTTC. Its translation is CSARGISREQYF.

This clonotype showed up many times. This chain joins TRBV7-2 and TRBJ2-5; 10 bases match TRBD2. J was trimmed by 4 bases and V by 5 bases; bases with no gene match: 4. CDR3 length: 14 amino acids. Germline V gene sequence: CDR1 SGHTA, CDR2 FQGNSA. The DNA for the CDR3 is TGTGCCAGCAGCCCAGCGGGAGGGGTAGAGACCCAGTACTTC. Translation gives CASSPAGGVETQYF.